The next 32 T cell receptor beta chains were all read from a single sample in a study of blood T cells in healthy people across ages. The use of a sample-barcoded 5' primer and a J-beta primer mix characterized a second PCR of about 7 to 12 cycles. TCRdb independently ran MiXCR on the 5' RACE reads; one entry per CDR3 protein. The data contain under 2,000,000 distinct CDR3 sequences, roughly 50% of them singletons. The sequenced material came from blood. These receptors came from a middle-aged woman in good health.

The gene calls are TRBV10-3 and TRBJ2-1; 8 bases are a match to TRBD2. Germline CDR1 and CDR2: ENHRY and SYGVKD. The ends lost 5 bases at V and 8 bases at J; junction bases unmatched: 8. There are 14 residues in the CDR3. The CDR3 loop is CAISRAGVEDEQFF. Written as DNA, the CDR3 is TGTGCCATCAGTCGAGCGGGAGTAGAGGATGAGCAGTTCTTC.

This clonotype came up a few times. The chain carries TRBV20-1 and TRBJ2-3; 12 bases are shared with TRBD2. The CDR3 is 16 amino acids. Germline CDR1 reads DFQATT; CDR2 reads SNEGSKA (reference sequence). Unmatched junction bases numbered 7, after V lost 3 bases and J lost 3 bases. The CDR3 bases are TGCAGTGCTAGGCGGCTAGCGGGGGGGCCGACAGATACGCAGTATTTT. It specifies CSARRLAGGPTDTQYF.

The rearrangement links TRBV29-1 to TRBJ2-3, with 11 bases matching TRBD2. Per the germline V gene, CDR1 is SQVTM and CDR2 is ANQGSEA. The CDR3 length is 14 residues. V was pared by 4 bases and J by 6 bases, with 6 bases of the junction left unmatched. Here the CDR3 reads CSVASSGGRDTQYF. The CDR3 coding sequence is TGCAGCGTTGCCTCTAGCGGGGGGCGGGATACGCAGTATTTT.

This clonotype was seen a few times. This chain connects TRBV7-2 to TRBJ1-6, with D possibly being TRBD1 (6 bases). Trimming took off 2 bases at V and 7 bases at J, with 18 bases between the two ends. There are 17 residues in the CDR3. Germline-derived CDR1 and CDR2 are SGHTA and FQGNSA. The chain's CDR3 is CASSLSPRVGGNSPLHF. The CDR3 DNA reads TGTGCCAGCAGCTTAAGCCCGAGGGTAGGGGGGAATTCACCCCTCCACTTT.

The chain couples TRBV9 to TRBJ2-1; 7 bases fit TRBD1. The CDR3 sequence is 16 residues long. Losses at the gene ends were 0 bases for V and 5 bases for J; bases not matched to a gene: 8. Germline V lookup: CDR1 SGDLS, CDR2 YYNGEE. In nucleotides, the CDR3 is TGTGCCAGCAGCGTAGCTTCACAGGGGCGAGACAATGAGCAGTTCTTC. Amino acids: CASSVASQGRDNEQFF.

V and J are TRBV6-5 and TRBJ2-6; D remains unclear. Germline lookup yields CDR1 MNHEY and CDR2 SVGAGI. V shed 6 bases and J shed 1 base, with 10 bases lying between them. The CDR3 extends over 15 amino acids. CDR3 DNA sequence: TGTGCCAGCAGCAAGACTGAGTCTGGGGCCAACGTCCTGACTTTC. Its translation is CASSKTESGANVLTF.

The V and J genes are TRBV27 and TRBJ1-2; D might be TRBD1 (6 bases). The CDR3 contains 15 residues. Germline CDR1 reads MNHEY; CDR2 reads SMNVEV (reference sequence). V dropped 4 bases and J dropped 4 bases, with 16 bases sitting between them. Here the CDR3 reads CASSSGQSRIYGYTF. The CDR3 region has the DNA TGTGCCAGCAGTTCCGGACAGAGTAGAATCTATGGCTACACCTTC.

The chain recombines TRBV7-8 with TRBJ1-2; TRBD1 agrees at 7 bases. With V trimmed by 5 bases and J by 0 bases, 6 bases remained unmatched. Germline CDR1 reads SGHVS; CDR2 reads FQNEAQ. There are 15 residues in the CDR3. The CDR3 is CASSLRTGSNYGYTF. The CDR3 region has the DNA TGTGCCAGCAGCCTGCGGACAGGCTCTAACTATGGCTACACCTTC. Using reference TRBV7-8 and TRBJ1-2 for the parts outside the CDR3, the full variable domain is GAGVSQSPRYKVAKRGQDVALRCDPISGHVSLFWYQQALGQGPEFLTYFQNEAQLDKSGLPSDRFFAERPEGSVSTLKIQRTQQEDSAVYLCASSLRTGSNYGYTFGSGTRLTVV.

This clonotype was picked up a small number of times. The rearrangement uses TRBV28 and TRBJ2-7, with 9 nucleotides matching TRBD1. There are 15 residues in the CDR3. Trimming at V came to 5 bases and at J to 3 bases, leaving 8 bases not matched to a gene. CDR1 MDHEN and CDR2 SYDVKM come from the germline V gene. The CDR3 coding sequence is TGTGCCAGCAGTACACCGGGACAGGGAAACTACGAGCAGTACTTC. The encoded protein is CASSTPGQGNYEQYF. Together with reference TRBV28 and TRBJ2-7, the CDR3 gives the full variable domain: DVKVTQSSRYLVKRTGEKVFLECVQDMDHENMFWYRQDPGLGLRLIYFSYDVKMKEKGDIPEGYSVSREKKERFSLILESASTNQTSMYLCASSTPGQGNYEQYFGPGTRLTVT.

V gene TRBV3-1 combines with J gene TRBJ2-1; the D is unclear. Trimming cost V 6 bases and J 9 bases, with 12 bases left between them. The CDR3 runs 12 residues. Germline V CDR1 and CDR2: LGHDT, YNNKEL (reference sequence). Here the CDR3 reads CASSRIPSEQFF. The CDR3 DNA reads as TGTGCCAGCAGTCGAATACCCAGTGAGCAGTTCTTC.

This clonotype occurred a few times. This chain links TRBV12-3 or TRBV12-4 with TRBJ2-1, with 7 bases lining up with TRBD1. CDR3 length: 15 amino acids. The V segment lost 6 bases and the J segment 6 bases; nucleotides outside the gene matches: 11. CDR3 DNA: TGTGCCAGCAGGGGGTTGCGAGCAGGGGGCAATGAGCAGTTCTTC. As protein: CASRGLRAGGNEQFF.

The rearrangement joins TRBV28 to TRBJ1-5, with D perhaps TRBD1 (5 bases). Looked up from germline, CDR1 is MDHEN and CDR2 is SYDVKM. V was shortened by 10 bases and J by 0 bases, with 13 bases between the two germline ends. This CDR3 has 14 amino acids. The DNA of the CDR3 is TGTGCCATCCGGGACGTTGATAGCAATCAGCCCCAGCATTTT. Translating gives CAIRDVDSNQPQHF.

The rearrangement uses TRBV9 and TRBJ2-5; 11 bases align to TRBD1. Germline V CDR1 and CDR2: SGDLS, YYNGEE. The CDR3 has 15 residues. The trim removed 3 bases at V and 11 bases at J, leaving 12 bases unmatched. The CDR3 spells CASSEGQGALYEQYF. CDR3 in DNA: TGTGCCAGCAGCGAAGGACAGGGGGCGTTGTATGAGCAGTACTTC.

This sequence joins TRBV5-8 and TRBJ1-2, with 8 nucleotides matching TRBD1. The J segment lost 4 bases and the V segment lost 4 bases, leaving 12 bases of the junction unmatched. This CDR3 spans 16 amino acids. CDR1 is SGHTS, CDR2 YDEGEE, per germline. DNA for the CDR3: TGTGCCAGCAGCAAACTTCTACCGGGACAGGCCTATGGCTACACCTTC. It specifies CASSKLLPGQAYGYTF.

This clonotype has a handful of counts. The V gene is TRBV11-2, the J gene TRBJ2-1, with D tentatively TRBD2 (7 bases). The CDR3 runs to 19 residues. Germline CDR1 is SGHAT and CDR2 is FQNNGV. Trimming took 5 bases from V and 0 from J, leaving 23 bases between them. The DNA of the CDR3 is TGTGCCAGCAGCCCAGGGGAGGGGAAAAGGGCAACCTCCTACAATGAGCAGTTCTTC. It encodes CASSPGEGKRATSYNEQFF.

This clonotype was detected only a few times. This chain joins TRBV18 and TRBJ1-2; a weak D match, TRBD1 (5 bases). Germline V CDR1 and CDR2: KGHSH, LQKENI. The CDR3 runs 15 residues. V was trimmed by 1 base and J by 4 bases, leaving 13 bases between them. The CDR3 protein is CASSPRAGRVYGYTF. The CDR3 DNA follows: TGTGCCAGCTCACCACGTGCAGGGAGGGTCTATGGCTACACCTTC.

The chain recombines TRBV29-1 with TRBJ2-4, with D perhaps assigned TRBD1 or TRBD2 (5 bases each). The V and J ends lost 8 bases and 4 bases respectively, with 18 bases between them. Germline assignment: CDR1 SQVTM and CDR2 ANQGSEA. The CDR3 sequence is 14 residues long. CDR3 sequence reads: CSFRQERGKNIQYF. CDR3 DNA: TGCAGCTTCCGCCAAGAGAGGGGAAAAAACATTCAGTACTTC. The whole variable domain, remainder taken from reference TRBV29-1 and TRBJ2-4, is SAVISQKPSRDICQRGTSLTIQCQVDSQVTMMFWYRQQPGQSLTLIATANQGSEATYESGFVIDKFPISRPNLTFSTLTVSNMSPEDSSIYLCSFRQERGKNIQYFGAGTRLSVL.

The rearrangement joins TRBV20-1 to TRBJ2-5; perhaps D is TRBD1 or TRBD2 (5 bases each). The germline V gene has CDR1 DFQATT and CDR2 SNEGSKA (reference sequence). The germline V and J ends were trimmed by 0 bases and 10 bases, with 18 bases remaining between them. The length of the CDR3 is 14 residues. The CDR3 sequence is CSARDRDRVIVQYF. DNA of the CDR3: TGCAGTGCTAGAGATCGGGACCGGGTTATTGTCCAGTACTTC.

The V and J genes are TRBV7-2 and TRBJ1-6; no clear D gene. Between the trimmed V and J ends, which lost 5 bases and 7 bases, there was a span of 15 bases. Per the germline V gene, CDR1 is SGHTA and CDR2 is FQGNSA. The CDR3 contains 15 residues. The CDR3 here is CASSLWAPSNSPLHF. The CDR3 DNA reads TGTGCCAGCAGCCTCTGGGCCCCTTCAAATTCACCCCTCCACTTT.

The chain has TRBV20-1 and TRBJ2-1; possibly TRBD2 for D (5 bases). Germline assignment: CDR1 DFQATT and CDR2 SNEGSKA (reference sequence). V dropped 3 bases and J dropped 9 bases, with 15 bases sitting between them. The CDR3 loop spans 13 amino acids. As DNA, the CDR3 is TGCAGTGCTAGCTCCTCCGGGGTTGGTGAGCAGTTCTTC. Its translation is CSASSSGVGEQFF.

The chain links TRBV6-2 or TRBV6-3 to TRBJ1-2; D unresolved. CDR3 length: 11 amino acids. Trimming removed 10 bases from V and 3 bases from J, with 9 bases in between. Looked up from germline, CDR1 is MNHEY and CDR2 is SVGEGT. CDR3 coding DNA: TGTGCCACCAAGGGATACTATGGCTACACCTTC. Translation: CATKGYYGYTF.

The rearrangement links TRBV9 to TRBJ2-3; 11 nucleotides line up with TRBD2. J gave up 4 bases and V 2 bases, and 6 bases lay outside the gene matches. The CDR3 loop spans 16 amino acids. Germline V gene lookup returns CDR1 SGDLS and CDR2 YYNGEE. CDR3 DNA: TGTGCCAGCAGCGTCAGGTTAGCGGGGGGGCCAGATACGCAGTATTTT. As protein: CASSVRLAGGPDTQYF.

This clonotype was counted at least ten times. The rearrangement links TRBV6-2 or TRBV6-3 to TRBJ2-4; D is perhaps TRBD2 (5 bases). The CDR3 sequence is 13 residues long. Germline V gene lookup returns CDR1 MNHEY and CDR2 SVGEGT. The germline V and J ends were trimmed by 7 bases and 8 bases, with 15 bases remaining between them. The CDR3 DNA sequence: TGTGCCAGCAAACTAGTTGATGGAGACATTCAGTACTTC. Encoded protein: CASKLVDGDIQYF.

The table lists this clonotype with a few counts. The gene calls are TRBV20-1 and TRBJ2-1; D gene ambiguous. In germline, CDR1 is DFQATT, CDR2 SNEGSKA (reference sequence). Trimming left V 2 bases short and J 8 bases short, with 13 bases between. The CDR3 is 13 residues long. CDR3 loop: CSARWTYGDEQFF. The DNA of the CDR3 is TGCAGTGCTAGATGGACCTATGGCGATGAGCAGTTCTTC.

This clonotype has more than one count but fewer than ten. The chain recombines TRBV3-1 with TRBJ2-5; 12 bases fit TRBD2. V was clipped by 2 bases and J by 5 bases; unmatched bases: 12. Germline CDR1 reads LGHDT; CDR2 reads YNNKEL (reference sequence). The length of the CDR3 is 18 residues. CDR3 coding DNA: TGTGCCAGCAGCCAATCATCTAGCGGGGGGGCTATGGGTGAGACCCAGTACTTC. Translated: CASSQSSSGGAMGETQYF.

The rearrangement uses TRBV20-1 and TRBJ1-6, with 7 bases lining up with TRBD1. The CDR3 sequence is 16 residues long. Looked up from germline, CDR1 is DFQATT and CDR2 is SNEGSKA (reference sequence). J lost 8 bases, V lost 3 bases, and 13 bases had no gene match. The CDR3 sequence: CSARAANRGKDSPLHF. In nucleotides, the CDR3 is TGCAGTGCTAGGGCCGCAAACAGGGGAAAGGATTCACCCCTCCACTTT.

J is TRBJ2-5 and V is TRBV12-3 or TRBV12-4; D is possibly TRBD2 (7 bases). This CDR3 is 13 amino acids long. V dropped 6 bases and J dropped 4 bases, with 12 bases sitting between them. The CDR3 sequence is CASRGGGGETQYF. The CDR3 nucleotides are TGTGCCAGCAGAGGAGGGGGGGGAGAGACCCAGTACTTC.

This clonotype turned up a few times. The chain carries TRBV20-1 and TRBJ2-7; D possibly uses TRBD1 or TRBD2 (5 bases each). Germline V gene sequence: CDR1 DFQATT, CDR2 SNEGSKA (reference sequence). CDR3 length equals 14 residues. V was cut by 6 bases and J by 3 bases, with 18 bases left in between. CDR3 coding DNA: TGCAGTGCGGCTGGGACCGCGGGCTTCTACGAGCAGTACTTC. This gives the protein CSAAGTAGFYEQYF.

The J gene is TRBJ1-2, the V gene TRBV3-1, with a possible D match to TRBD1 (5 bases). Trimming pared 3 bases from V and 8 bases from J, leaving 13 bases between. The CDR3 is 13 amino acids. Germline V gene sequence: CDR1 LGHDT, CDR2 YNNKEL (reference sequence). CDR3 protein: CASSQWDRGGYTF. The DNA of the CDR3 is TGTGCCAGCAGCCAGTGGGACCGGGGCGGCTACACCTTC.

This clonotype was seen many times. The J gene is TRBJ2-3, the V gene TRBV5-6; 7 nucleotides line up with TRBD2. The germline V gene has CDR1 SGHDT and CDR2 YYEEEE. V shed 2 bases, J shed 3 bases, and the junction held 9 bases outside the gene matches. CDR3 length equals 16 residues. The DNA of the CDR3 is TGTGCCAGCAGCTTTCTGGGGGGGGGGTCGACAGATACGCAGTATTTT. As protein: CASSFLGGGSTDTQYF.

The chain carries TRBV5-1 and TRBJ2-7; D is perhaps TRBD2 (5 bases). Germline-derived CDR1 and CDR2 are SGHRS and YFSETQ. Trimming removed 0 bases at V and 2 bases at J, with 12 bases between. The CDR3 runs 15 residues. The CDR3 DNA is TGCGCCAGCAGCTTGGGAGAGGGAAATCCCTACGAGCAGTACTTC. As protein: CASSLGEGNPYEQYF.

V gene TRBV5-1 combines with J gene TRBJ2-7; 13 bases fit TRBD2. The DNA end favors TRBJ2-5, so the J call may be wrong. Germline CDR1 and CDR2: SGHRS and YFSETQ. This CDR3 comprises 19 residues. The CDR3 sequence is CASSAGRTSGGVWGETQYF. As DNA, the CDR3 is TGCGCCAGCAGCGCTGGGCGGACTAGCGGGGGAGTTTGGGGAGAGACCCAGTACTTC.